This T cell receptor (beta chain) was sequenced for a study of molecular identifiers for immune sequencing clone quantification. Study results and caveats: Highly expanded clones may be undercounted when identical TCR molecules share barcodes. Spiked Jurkat TCR RNA equivalent to one cell reportedly surfaced among some 990,000 naive cells.

Deletions cut 2 bases from V and 6 bases from J, with 10 bases between. CDR3 size: 13 residues. CDR1 is SGHAT, CDR2 FQNNGV, per germline. When naive CD8 T cells were sorted, they were gated as CD8+CD4-CCR7+CD45RA+. This clonotype has a count of ten or more. What it recognizes is unknown. Generation of bulk TCR libraries relied on previously described methods and listed TCR primers. TCRdb itself ran the PCR reads through MiXCR, one entry per CDR3 protein. The sample yields 50,000 to 70,000 distinct CDR3 sequences, around 20% seen once. Sequencing used naive CD8+ T cells from blood, with Jurkat cell RNA spiked in. Documented subset: FACS-sorted CD8+CD4-CCR7+CD45RA+ naive T cells. This sequence was found in a human donor in good health. Some libraries in this study had Jurkat cell RNA spiked in. This chain connects TRBV11-2 to TRBJ1-1, with D perhaps matching TRBD1 (5 bases). CDR3 DNA sequence: TGTGCCAGCAGCTTAAAGGGGTTCTCTGAAGCTTTCTTT. Translating it yields CASSLKGFSEAFF.